This T cell receptor (beta chain) was obtained from a study of T cell repertoires in cytomegalovirus infection. This clonotype was detected only a few times. The CDR3 is 17 residues long. V lost 4 bases and J 2 bases, leaving 20 bases between the germline ends. CDR1 is SGHVS, CDR2 FQNEAQ, per germline. One entry per CDR3 protein results from TCRdb running MiXCR on the reads. The data contain about 740,000 distinct CDR3 sequences, less than 40% of them singletons. Sequenced material: PBMCs. The sequence came from a human donor in good health (CMV status not recorded). Some clones in this sample may be carry-over from other donors' samples. This chain joins TRBV7-8 and TRBJ1-1; D is unclear. The CDR3 region is CASSSARVASLNTEAFF. The CDR3 DNA reads TGTGCCAGCAGCTCAGCTCGAGTGGCCAGCCTCAACACTGAAGCTTTCTTT.